Following are 26 T cell receptor beta chains from one sample sequenced in a study of high-grade serous ovarian cancer treatment subgroups. Some clones are missing from TCRdb's copy, which holds only in-frame ones; the method was immunoSEQ multiplex PCR. Altogether some 7,700 clones are present, over 70% being singletons, with the ten largest covering more than 9%. The tumor samples were collected prior to definitive surgery or chemotherapy. Material: tumor tissue. Receptor source: a human donor with high-grade serous ovarian cancer.

The chain recombines TRBV7-2 with TRBJ2-7; D ambiguous. Germline CDR1 reads SGHTA; CDR2 reads FQGNSA. The CDR3 is made up of 17 amino acids. Trimming left V 1 base short and J 5 bases short, with 21 bases between. The CDR3 DNA is TGTGCCAGCAGCTTAGGAGGTTCCGTGCAGGTTGTCAACGAGCAGTACTTC. Its translation: CASSLGGSVQVVNEQYF.

The chain recombines TRBV18 with TRBJ2-3; the D is unclear. Germline CDR1 is KGHSH and CDR2 is LQKENI. Between the trimmed V and J ends, which lost 0 bases and 7 bases, there was a span of 5 bases. The CDR3 totals 12 residues. This CDR3 reads CASSPPSNTQYF. CDR3 bases: TGTGCCAGCTCACCACCGAGTAATACGCAGTATTTT. Variable domain in full (rest from reference TRBV18 and TRBJ2-3): NAGVMQNPRHLVRRRGQEARLRCSPMKGHSHVYWYRQLPEEGLKFMVYLQKENIIDESGMPKERFSAEFPKEGPSILRIQQVVRGDSAAYFCASSPPSNTQYFGPGTRLTVL.

The chain recombines TRBV4-3 with TRBJ2-4; perhaps TRBD2 as D (6 bases). The germline V and J ends were trimmed by 0 bases and 7 bases, with 19 bases remaining between them. From germline, CDR1 is LGHNA and CDR2 YSLEER. The CDR3 runs to 17 residues. CDR3 sequence reads: CASSQDRIGTSSNIQYF. The CDR3, as DNA: TGCGCCAGCAGCCAAGACCGTATCGGGACTTCCTCGAACATTCAGTACTTC.

This clone has more than one count but fewer than ten. This chain joins TRBV19 and TRBJ1-2, with TRBD1 as a possible D gene (5 bases). In germline, CDR1 is LNHDA, CDR2 SQIVND (reference sequence). CDR3 length: 15 amino acids. V dropped 4 bases and J dropped 3 bases, with 15 bases sitting between them. The CDR3 DNA reads TGTGCCAGTAGTACCCTAGGAGGGACCCACTATGGCTACACCTTC. Translation: CASSTLGGTHYGYTF.

This clone was counted a few times. The chain combines TRBV27 with TRBJ1-1; D gene ambiguous. Germline CDR1 and CDR2: MNHEY and SMNVEV (reference sequence). V lost 2 bases and J 5 bases, leaving 12 bases between the germline ends. The CDR3 length is 14 residues. DNA of the CDR3: TGTGCCAGCAGTTTACGAGGGTTCGCAACTGAAGCTTTCTTT. It codes for CASSLRGFATEAFF.

This sequence joins TRBV27 and TRBJ2-7; a weak D match, TRBD1 (6 bases). There are 12 residues in the CDR3. Germline CDR1 is MNHEY and CDR2 is SMNVEV (reference sequence). Trimming left V 5 bases short and J 5 bases short, with 10 bases between. CDR3 amino acids: CASSMTGNEQYF. The CDR3 DNA follows: TGTGCCAGCAGTATGACAGGCAACGAGCAGTACTTC.

J is TRBJ1-1 and V is TRBV5-1; TRBD1 is a possible D gene (5 bases). This CDR3 is built from 15 residues. The V end lost 4 bases, the J end lost 1 base, and 14 bases lay between the germline ends. Germline CDR1 SGHRS, CDR2 YFSETQ. The CDR3 nucleotides read TGCGCCAGCAGCCCCGGAGGGACTTCGAACACTGAAGCTTTCTTT. It specifies CASSPGGTSNTEAFF.

In this sample, this clone turned up once. The V gene is TRBV29-1, the J gene TRBJ2-1; tentative D call: TRBD2 (5 bases). The length of the CDR3 is 14 residues. Deletions cut 6 bases from V and 7 bases from J, with 19 bases between. Per the germline V gene, CDR1 is SQVTM and CDR2 is ANQGSEA. The CDR3 is CSVGLLSSGNEQFF. The CDR3 DNA follows: TGCAGCGTGGGCCTGCTGAGTTCGGGAAATGAGCAGTTCTTC.

This clone was seen only a few times. CDR3 bases: TGTGCCAGCAGGGACAGGGTACCATCTGGCTACACCTTC. Its protein is CASRDRVPSGYTF. The chain uses TRBV2 and TRBJ1-2; 8 nucleotides line up with TRBD1. The trim removed 6 bases at V and 7 bases at J, leaving 7 bases unmatched. The CDR3 is 13 amino acids. Germline CDR1 SNHLY, CDR2 FYNNEI.

This clone was picked up one time. The V call is TRBV18, the J call TRBJ2-5, with D perhaps TRBD1 (5 bases). This CDR3 comprises 14 residues. Germline V lookup: CDR1 KGHSH, CDR2 LQKENI. The V gene lost 2 bases and the J gene lost 4 bases, with 11 bases spanning the gap. CDR3 amino acids: CASSPSPGIETQYF. The DNA of the CDR3 is TGTGCCAGCTCACCATCCCCAGGGATAGAGACCCAGTACTTC. Using reference TRBV18 and TRBJ2-5 for the parts outside the CDR3, the full variable domain is NAGVMQNPRHLVRRRGQEARLRCSPMKGHSHVYWYRQLPEEGLKFMVYLQKENIIDESGMPKERFSAEFPKEGPSILRIQQVVRGDSAAYFCASSPSPGIETQYFGPGTRLLVL.

The CDR3 sequence: CASSLLQGDQPQHF. The CDR3 DNA follows: TGTGCCAGCAGTTTATTGCAGGGAGATCAGCCCCAGCATTTT. J is TRBJ1-5 and V is TRBV27, with a weak D call TRBD1 (5 bases). With 1 base removed from V and 5 bases from J, the gap between germline ends came to 9 bases. Germline assignment: CDR1 MNHEY and CDR2 SMNVEV (reference sequence). This CDR3 has 14 amino acids.

The chain carries TRBV30 and TRBJ1-3; a weak D match, TRBD1 (6 bases). The V and J ends lost 2 bases and 3 bases respectively, with 14 bases between them. Germline CDR1 GTSNPN, CDR2 SVGIG (reference sequence). This CDR3 has 15 amino acids. CDR3 in DNA: TGTGCCTGGAGTTGGGGCAGGGGCGGTGGAAACACCATATATTTT. Translation: CAWSWGRGGGNTIYF.

The rearrangement joins TRBV11-3 to TRBJ2-1, with D tentatively TRBD2 (6 bases). CDR1 and CDR2 from the germline V gene are SGHNT and YENEEA. The CDR3 is 14 amino acids. The V gene lost 6 bases and the J gene lost 8 bases, with 17 bases spanning the gap. The CDR3 is CASSPKTSPDEQFF. The CDR3 coding sequence is TGTGCCAGCAGTCCTAAGACTAGTCCCGATGAGCAGTTCTTC.

The chain is built from TRBV14 and TRBJ2-7; a possible D gene is TRBD2 (6 bases). V lost 4 bases to trimming and J lost 7 bases, with 11 bases between them. The CDR3 is 12 residues long. CDR1 is SGHDN, CDR2 FVKESK, per germline. CDR3 sequence (DNA): TGTGCCAGCAGCCCGGAGGGCGGGGAGCAGTACTTC. This codes for CASSPEGGEQYF.

V gene TRBV7-2 combines with J gene TRBJ2-7, with a possible D match to TRBD2 (5 bases). The ends were cut back, 5 bases at V and 4 bases at J, with 12 bases in the middle. Germline-derived CDR1 and CDR2 are SGHTA and FQGNSA. The CDR3 length is 13 residues. In nucleotides, the CDR3 is TGTGCCAGCAGCCCCCGAGGGAGTTACGAGCAGTACTTC. Translated, it gives CASSPRGSYEQYF.

This clone was counted only a few times. The chain is built from TRBV7-9 and TRBJ1-2; D gene unclear. V was cut by 5 bases and J by 3 bases, with 7 bases left in between. There are 12 residues in the CDR3. The germline V gene encodes CDR1 SEHNR and CDR2 FQNEAQ (reference sequence). Here the CDR3 DNA reads TGTGCCAGCAGCACAACTGACTATGGCTACACCTTC. Encoded protein: CASSTTDYGYTF.

J is TRBJ1-1 and V is TRBV11-3, with 7 nucleotides matching TRBD1. Germline-derived CDR1 and CDR2 are SGHNT and YENEEA. The CDR3 contains 14 residues. Unmatched junction bases numbered 5, after V lost 1 base and J lost 6 bases. The CDR3 DNA reads as TGTGCCAGCAGCTTAGTGTTCCAGGGGGCTGAAGCTTTCTTT. Its protein is CASSLVFQGAEAFF. Together with reference TRBV11-3 and TRBJ1-1, the CDR3 gives the full variable domain: EAGVVQSPRYKIIEKKQPVAFWCNPISGHNTLYWYLQNLGQGPELLIRYENEEAVDDSQLPKDRFSAERLKGVDSTLKIQPAELGDSAVYLCASSLVFQGAEAFFGQGTRLTVV.

V is TRBV7-9 and J is TRBJ2-1, with D perhaps TRBD1 (5 bases). The CDR3 sequence is 15 residues long. The V and J ends lost 2 bases and 0 bases respectively, with 8 bases between them. CDR1 is SEHNR and CDR2 is FQNEAQ in the germline V gene (reference sequence). For the CDR3, the DNA is TGTGCCAGCAGCTTACAGGGCAGCTCCTACAATGAGCAGTTCTTC. It codes for CASSLQGSSYNEQFF.

Details on this clone: At one end, the junction sequence differs from germline, possibly due to a read error. This chain uses TRBV7-9 with TRBJ2-3; TRBD2 matches 9 bases. The CDR3 spans 15 residues. CDR1 and CDR2 from the germline V gene are SEHNR and FQNEAQ (reference sequence). The CDR3 is CASSLASGGTDTQYF. The CDR3 DNA reads as TGTGCCAGCAGCCTAGCTAGCGGGGGCACAGATACGCAGTATTTT.

This chain connects TRBV30 to TRBJ2-7; 9 nucleotides agree with TRBD1. V lost 3 bases and J lost 4; bases outside the gene matches: 10. This CDR3 has 15 amino acids. CDR1 is GTSNPN, CDR2 SVGIG, per germline (reference sequence). CDR3 nucleotides: TGTGCCTGGAGAAAGGTAGGACAGGGGATGTACGAGCAGTACTTC. It yields the protein CAWRKVGQGMYEQYF.

V and J are TRBV7-6 and TRBJ2-5, with a weak D call TRBD1 (7 bases). The V and J ends lost 5 bases and 1 base respectively, with 11 bases between them. The CDR3 totals 14 residues. The V gene's germline CDR1 is SGHVS and CDR2 FNYEAQ. The CDR3 is CASSAGQLQETQYF. Written as DNA, the CDR3 is TGTGCCAGCAGCGCGGGACAGCTCCAAGAGACCCAGTACTTC.

The V gene is TRBV27, the J gene TRBJ2-5; tentative D call: TRBD2 (5 bases). Trimming shortened V by 6 bases and J by 3 bases, and 17 bases separated the two germline ends. CDR1 is MNHEY and CDR2 is SMNVEV in the germline V gene (reference sequence). The CDR3 loop spans 15 amino acids. The CDR3 coding sequence is TGTGCCAGCAGCCCCGATCTAGTGAGGGAAGAGACCCAGTACTTC. It encodes CASSPDLVREETQYF.

This chain links TRBV7-9 with TRBJ2-7; TRBD1 matches 7 bases. J lost 6 bases, V lost 3 bases, and 8 bases had no gene match. The CDR3 is 14 residues long. Germline CDR1 is SEHNR and CDR2 is FQNEAQ (reference sequence). The chain's CDR3 is CASSFGRGSSEQYF. CDR3 nucleotides: TGTGCCAGCAGCTTCGGCAGGGGGTCAAGCGAGCAGTACTTC.

This clone was observed once. V gene TRBV14 combines with J gene TRBJ2-1; D is unresolved. Germline-derived CDR1 and CDR2 are SGHDN and FVKESK. The CDR3 spans 14 residues. V lost 1 base and J 4 bases, leaving 8 bases between the germline ends. The DNA for the CDR3 is TGTGCCAGCAGCCAAGGGAAGAGATACAATGAGCAGTTCTTC. Protein product: CASSQGKRYNEQFF.

This chain links TRBV5-4 with TRBJ2-3, with D perhaps TRBD1 (5 bases). The CDR3 contains 14 residues. Trimming removed 1 base at V and 2 bases at J, with 8 bases between. Germline CDR1 is SGHNT and CDR2 is YYREEE (reference sequence). The CDR3 region has the DNA TGTGCCAGCAGCTTGTTCAGGGCCACAGATACGCAGTATTTT. Its translation is CASSLFRATDTQYF.

The genes are TRBV5-4 and TRBJ2-7; D perhaps matches TRBD2 (7 bases). CDR3 size: 14 residues. Looked up from germline, CDR1 is SGHNT and CDR2 is YYREEE (reference sequence). V lost 5 bases to trimming and J lost 3 bases, with 15 bases between them. Here the CDR3 reads CASSQGTNYYEQYF. CDR3 sequence (DNA): TGTGCCAGCAGTCAGGGGACTAACTACTACGAGCAGTACTTC. Full variable domain (outside the CDR3, taken from reference TRBV5-4 and TRBJ2-7): ETGVTQSPTHLIKTRGQQVTLRCSSQSGHNTVSWYQQALGQGPQFIFQYYREEENGRGNFPPRFSGLQFPNYSSELNVNALELDDSALYLCASSQGTNYYEQYFGPGTRLTVT.